This entry describes one TCR beta chain. Its antigen is still unknown. The sample is drawn from a study of cytomegalovirus exposure and HLA in healthy donors. Across the study: Inside one of the first data releases sat 75 million to 100 million unique TCRs taken from HLA-typed donors.

Regarding the study as a whole: Reported results showed that the classifier diagnosed cytomegalovirus status with high specificity and sensitivity.

The V end was cut by 5 bases, the J end by 1 base, with 12 bases between. The CDR3 contains 15 residues. Germline CDR1 reads SGHRS; CDR2 reads YFSETQ. Vbeta (60) and Jbeta (13) primers were used in the PCR. Some clones are missing from TCRdb's copy, which holds only in-frame ones; the method was immunoSEQ multiplex PCR. The sample includes approximately 160,000 clones, around 80% of them seen just once. The sample was PBMCs. This TCR came from a woman aged 40 to 49 in good health and CMV-seronegative. The chain has TRBV5-1 and TRBJ1-4; possible D gene TRBD1, 5 bases. Here the CDR3 DNA reads TGCGCCAGCAGTCCAGGGTCGGTAACTAATGAAAAACTGTTTTTT. It is translated as CASSPGSVTNEKLFF.